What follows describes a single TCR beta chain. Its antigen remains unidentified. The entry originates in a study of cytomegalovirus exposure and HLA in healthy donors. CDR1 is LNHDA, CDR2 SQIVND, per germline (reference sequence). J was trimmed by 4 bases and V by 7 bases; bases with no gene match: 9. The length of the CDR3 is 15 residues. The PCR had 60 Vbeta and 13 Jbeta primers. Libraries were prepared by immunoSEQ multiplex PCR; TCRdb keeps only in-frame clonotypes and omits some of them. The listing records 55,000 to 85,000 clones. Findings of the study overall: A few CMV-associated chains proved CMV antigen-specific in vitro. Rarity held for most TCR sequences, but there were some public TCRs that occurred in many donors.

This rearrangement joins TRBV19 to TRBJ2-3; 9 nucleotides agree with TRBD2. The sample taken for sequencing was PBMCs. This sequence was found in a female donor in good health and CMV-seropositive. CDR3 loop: CASMRGGYASDTQYF. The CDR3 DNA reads TGTGCCAGTATGCGGGGGGGATATGCGTCAGATACGCAGTATTTT.